This T cell receptor (beta chain) was found in a study of shared clonotypes between healthy human individuals. The CDR3 loop spans 12 amino acids. The naive CD8 subset, CD45RO-negative cells positively selected for CCR7, excluded terminally differentiated effector memory CD45RA+ cells. Genomic DNA per cell subset filled all wells of several immunoSEQ plates. Clones were sequenced by immunoSEQ multiplex PCR, and TCRdb holds only the in-frame ones, with some missing. The sample carries about 1.9 million clones, about 94% recorded once. This clone was found once. This TCR was sampled from a man younger than 35 in good health. Some clones in this sample may be carry-over from other donors' samples. The sample comprised naive CD8+ T cells from PBMCs. V gene TRBV21-1 combines with J gene TRBJ2-7. TRBV21-1 is given as a pseudogene. The CDR3 here is CETAAGTYEQYF. In nucleotides, the CDR3 is TGTGAGACCGCGGCAGGTACCTACGAGCAGTACTTC.